The clone carrying this TCR beta chain was seen more than once but under ten times. Antigen unknown. The PCR contained 60 Vbeta and 13 Jbeta primers. Libraries were prepared by immunoSEQ multiplex PCR; TCRdb keeps only in-frame clonotypes and omits some of them. Among tens of thousands of clones listed, 70% to 90% were seen once. V was clipped by 4 bases and J by 1 base, with 7 bases between them. Germline V gene lookup returns CDR1 WNHNN and CDR2 SYGVQD (reference sequence). The CDR3 loop spans 13 amino acids. This record belongs to a study of cytomegalovirus exposure and HLA in healthy donors. Whole-study findings and limits: About 87% or about 30% of the time was how often most TCR beta V segments were productive, according to an earlier analysis. Equally common other TCR beta chains were less clonally expanded than HLA-associated ones, a later analysis found. Testing in vitro showed a few CMV-associated chains specific for CMV antigens. Apparent HLA restriction characterized most CMV-associated TCR beta chains in a later analysis.

The rearrangement links TRBV10-1 to TRBJ1-1; weak D call: TRBD1 (6 bases). The sample was PBMCs. This clonotype was sampled from a woman in her 30s in good health and CMV-seronegative. The CDR3 sequence: CASSATGNTEAFF. The DNA of the CDR3 is TGCGCCAGCAGTGCGACAGGGAACACTGAAGCTTTCTTT.